This T cell receptor (beta chain) was identified in a study of T cell responses to AZD1222 COVID-19 vaccine. The wider study: Second-dose groups at about 4 or about 12 weeks were pooled. Broader study findings: Spike-specific TCRs gained breadth and depth after people received two AZD1222 doses. The number of AZD1222 recipients seropositive at baseline was only five or six. Clonal diversity was possibly underestimated; the donors were predominantly white British and more often female.

Produced via immunoSEQ multiplex PCR; TCRdb's table is partial and in-frame only. Among roughly 100,000 clones listed, around nine tenths were seen once. Worth noting for this clone: Its target is not known.

The V segment lost 3 bases and the J segment 7 bases; nucleotides outside the gene matches: 3. CDR1 and CDR2 (germline): KGHSH, LQKENI. The CDR3 totals 13 residues. The J gene is TRBJ2-3, the V gene TRBV18; TRBD1 aligns across 8 bases. The clonotype comes from an adult in good health. Sequences were derived from peripheral blood, sampled on day 0 of AZD1222 vaccination. CDR3 residues: CASSPGQVNTQYF. DNA for the CDR3: TGTGCCAGCTCACCGGGACAGGTCAATACGCAGTATTTT.